These T cell receptor beta chains were read from a single sample in a study of identical twins. TCRdb independently ran MiXCR on the 5' RACE reads; one entry per CDR3 protein. The data contain 1.5 million or so distinct CDR3 sequences, about 32% of them singletons. The sample was cord blood. The receptors come from a newborn girl in good health. CDR3s include the opening cysteine and the closing phenylalanine or tryptophan. The D gene is left open where the match is weak. Clone size is given for some rows only: seen once, a few or many times, or a class if the clone is expanded.

DNA: TGTGCCAGCAGCTCGATAAACTACGGGACCCACTCCTACGAGCAGTACTTC
CDR3: CASSSINYGTHSYEQYF
V: TRBV7-9
size: NA
D: NA
J: TRBJ2-7

DNA: TGTGCCAGCAGCAAAAGTCCTCCCAGTCGGGGGTGGGGGACTGAAGCTTTCTTT
CDR3: CASSKSPPSRGWGTEAFF
V: TRBV6-1
size: NA
D: NA
J: TRBJ1-1

DNA: TGTGCCAGCAAATTGGACAGGGGGACAGATACGCAGTATTTT
CDR3: CASKLDRGTDTQYF
V: TRBV2
size: NA
D: TRBD1
J: TRBJ2-3

DNA: TGTGCCAGCAGCCTTGACAGGACTTATCAGCCCCAGCATTTT
CDR3: CASSLDRTYQPQHF
V: TRBV5-4
size: NA
D: NA
J: TRBJ1-5

DNA: TGTGCCAGCAGGCGGGACTCGGGCTCCTACAATGAGCAGTACTTC
CDR3: CASRRDSGSYNEQYF
V: TRBV2
size: NA
D: NA
J: TRBJ2-7

DNA: TGTGCCTCCGGGACTCCCAACCGTGATACGCAGTATTTT
CDR3: CASGTPNRDTQYF
V: TRBV27
size: NA
D: NA
J: TRBJ2-3

DNA: TGTGCCAGCAGTGAAGGGCTGGGAAGTAGACAGCCCCAGCATTTT
CDR3: CASSEGLGSRQPQHF
V: TRBV6-1
size: NA
D: NA
J: TRBJ1-5

DNA: TGTGCCAGCAGCCAAGGGACAGGGCGAGGATCGGAAGGGCAGCCCCAGCATTTT
CDR3: CASSQGTGRGSEGQPQHF
V: TRBV4-2
size: NA
D: TRBD1
J: TRBJ1-5

DNA: TGTGCCAGCAGCCCGACTAGCGGGGCGGTATACGAGCAGTACTTC
CDR3: CASSPTSGAVYEQYF
V: TRBV7-9
size: few
D: TRBD2
J: TRBJ2-7

DNA: TGTGCCAGCAGTCCTAGGGTTATGGATACGCAGTATTTT
CDR3: CASSPRVMDTQYF
V: TRBV7-2
size: NA
D: NA
J: TRBJ2-3

DNA: TGTGCCAGCAGCTGCGGGGCGGGATCAGCACGGGATACGCAGTATTTT
CDR3: CASSCGAGSARDTQYF
V: TRBV11-3
size: few
D: NA
J: TRBJ2-3

DNA: TGTGCCAGCGGGCGAAGTCGCTACAATGAGCAGTACTTC
CDR3: CASGRSRYNEQYF
V: TRBV6-5
size: NA
D: NA
J: TRBJ2-7

DNA: TGTGCCAGCAGTGAAACCGATCCTACAGCGGCCGGCTCCTACAATGAGCAGTTCTTC
CDR3: CASSETDPTAAGSYNEQFF
V: TRBV25-1
size: NA
D: NA
J: TRBJ2-1

DNA: TGTGCCAGCAGCTTGTTGACTAGCGGGAGGGAAGAGACCCAGTACTTC
CDR3: CASSLLTSGREETQYF
V: TRBV5-6
size: NA
D: TRBD2
J: TRBJ2-5

DNA: TGCGCCAGCAGCCAGGTAGGGTCTGCCTATGGCTACACCTTC
CDR3: CASSQVGSAYGYTF
V: TRBV4-1
size: few
D: NA
J: TRBJ1-2

DNA: TGTGCCAGCAGTTTCGGGGGCCTCGAGAAAAACATTCAGTACTTC
CDR3: CASSFGGLEKNIQYF
V: TRBV12-3/TRBV12-4
size: few
D: NA
J: TRBJ2-4

DNA: TGTGCCAGCAGCTTCGAGCTAGCGGTATCCTACAATGAGCAGTACTTC
CDR3: CASSFELAVSYNEQYF
V: TRBV11-2
size: NA
D: TRBD2
J: TRBJ2-7

DNA: TGTGCCAGCAGCTTAGTATCGTATCGGACAGGGAACACTGAAGCTTTCTTT
CDR3: CASSLVSYRTGNTEAFF
V: TRBV7-9
size: NA
D: TRBD1
J: TRBJ1-1

DNA: TGCAGCGTTGAGCTAGCGGGGACGGAGAATACGCAGTATTTT
CDR3: CSVELAGTENTQYF
V: TRBV29-1
size: NA
D: TRBD2
J: TRBJ2-3

DNA: TGTGCCAGCAGCCGGTCCCCAGGGGGCGGATATACGCAGTATTTT
CDR3: CASSRSPGGGYTQYF
V: TRBV6-5
size: few
D: TRBD1
J: TRBJ2-3

DNA: TGCAGCGTTGCGTGGTGGTTCGGAAAAGGACACAATGAGCAGTTCTTC
CDR3: CSVAWWFGKGHNEQFF
V: TRBV29-1
size: NA
D: NA
J: TRBJ2-1

DNA: TGTGCCAGCAGCCAAGGCTGGACAGAAAATAGCAATCAGCCCCAGCATTTT
CDR3: CASSQGWTENSNQPQHF
V: TRBV4-2
size: NA
D: NA
J: TRBJ1-5

DNA: TGCAGTGCTCGAGAGGCTCAGAATACGCAGTATTTT
CDR3: CSAREAQNTQYF
V: TRBV20-1
size: NA
D: NA
J: TRBJ2-3

DNA: TGCAGTGCTCCGGGCCGCTATGGCTACACCTTC
CDR3: CSAPGRYGYTF
V: TRBV20-1
size: NA
D: NA
J: TRBJ1-2

DNA: TGCAGTGCTAGAGGGGACTGGGTCCGACTGGGGGAGCAGTTCTTC
CDR3: CSARGDWVRLGEQFF
V: TRBV20-1
size: few
D: NA
J: TRBJ2-1

DNA: TGTGCCAGCAGTATCAGGACAGGGTGGGAGACCCAGTACTTC
CDR3: CASSIRTGWETQYF
V: TRBV28
size: NA
D: TRBD1
J: TRBJ2-5

DNA: TGTGCCAGCAGGAAACATACTGGCACAGATACGCAGTATTTT
CDR3: CASRKHTGTDTQYF
V: TRBV12-3/TRBV12-4
size: NA
D: NA
J: TRBJ2-3

DNA: TGCAGCGCTCAGGGGGGTTTTGGCTACACCTTC
CDR3: CSAQGGFGYTF
V: TRBV29-1
size: NA
D: TRBD1
J: TRBJ1-2

DNA: TGCGCCAGCAGTTTGGGAGGGACTAGGAGTTACAATGAGCAGTTCTTC
CDR3: CASSLGGTRSYNEQFF
V: TRBV5-1
size: NA
D: TRBD2
J: TRBJ2-1

DNA: TGTGCCAGCACACGGACAGGGTTTTGGGAAAAACTGTTTTTT
CDR3: CASTRTGFWEKLFF
V: TRBV12-3/TRBV12-4
size: few
D: TRBD1
J: TRBJ1-4

DNA: TGTGCCACCAGCGACTACTATTATGGCTACACCTTC
CDR3: CATSDYYYGYTF
V: TRBV15
size: NA
D: NA
J: TRBJ1-2

DNA: TGCAGTGCTAGAGATGGGACATTTGGCTACACCTTC
CDR3: CSARDGTFGYTF
V: TRBV20-1
size: few
D: NA
J: TRBJ1-2

DNA: TGCGCCAGCAGCCAATGGGGACTAAACTCCTACAATGAGCAGTACTTC
CDR3: CASSQWGLNSYNEQYF
V: TRBV4-1
size: NA
D: TRBD2
J: TRBJ2-7

DNA: TGCAGTGCTAGCCCTACTAGCGCCGCCTACAATGAGCAGTTCTTC
CDR3: CSASPTSAAYNEQFF
V: TRBV20-1
size: few
D: TRBD2
J: TRBJ2-1

DNA: TGTGCCAGCACCGACTTTTACAATGAGCAGTTCTTC
CDR3: CASTDFYNEQFF
V: TRBV28
size: NA
D: NA
J: TRBJ2-1

DNA: TGCAGTGCTACCCATTCTAGCGGGAGCAATGAGCAGTTCTTC
CDR3: CSATHSSGSNEQFF
V: TRBV20-1
size: once
D: TRBD2
J: TRBJ2-1

DNA: TGTGCCAGCAGCTTACCCTACAGGACAGATACGCAGTATTTT
CDR3: CASSLPYRTDTQYF
V: TRBV7-2
size: NA
D: NA
J: TRBJ2-3

DNA: TGTGCCAGCAGTTTTCAGCGGGGAGCACTAAGAGCAGATACGCAGTATTTT
CDR3: CASSFQRGALRADTQYF
V: TRBV12-3/TRBV12-4
size: once
D: TRBD2
J: TRBJ2-3

DNA: TGTGCCAGCAGCTTAATGCTCTACGAGCAGTACTTC
CDR3: CASSLMLYEQYF
V: TRBV7-2
size: NA
D: NA
J: TRBJ2-7

DNA: TGTGCCAGCAGTGAAGCTTTCGTAGCGGGGGGGCGGTACGGGGAGCTGTTTTTT
CDR3: CASSEAFVAGGRYGELFF
V: TRBV6-1
size: once
D: TRBD2
J: TRBJ2-2

DNA: TGTGGATCGGGAAGGGAGACCCAGTACTTC
CDR3: CGSGRETQYF
V: TRBV2
size: NA
D: NA
J: TRBJ2-5

DNA: TGTGCCAGCAGCACCTACAGGGCGAGCACCGGGGAGCTGTTTTTT
CDR3: CASSTYRASTGELFF
V: TRBV6-5
size: few
D: NA
J: TRBJ2-2

DNA: TGTGCCAGCAGCTTATTAATACGGTACCAAGAGACCCGGTACTTC
CDR3: CASSLLIRYQETRYF
V: TRBV5-6
size: NA
D: NA
J: TRBJ2-5

DNA: TGTGCCAGCAGCCAGATCCAAGAGACCCAGTACTTC
CDR3: CASSQIQETQYF
V: TRBV3-1
size: many
D: NA
J: TRBJ2-5

DNA: TGTGCCATCAGCGGCAAAGCGACAGGGGCAGAGACCCAGTACTTC
CDR3: CAISGKATGAETQYF
V: TRBV10-3
size: NA
D: TRBD1
J: TRBJ2-5

DNA: TGTGCCAGCAGCTTCTCCGCTTTGGGCCAGCCCCAGCATTTT
CDR3: CASSFSALGQPQHF
V: TRBV7-2
size: NA
D: NA
J: TRBJ1-5

DNA: TGTGCCAGCAGTTTATTGAGCTCCACCGGGGAGCTGTTTTTT
CDR3: CASSLLSSTGELFF
V: TRBV27
size: few
D: NA
J: TRBJ2-2

DNA: TGTGCCAGCAGTTTTGATATTTCTGACAATGAGCAGTTCTTC
CDR3: CASSFDISDNEQFF
V: TRBV27
size: NA
D: NA
J: TRBJ2-1

DNA: TGTGCCAGCAGTTTCATCCGTCGAGGCGCTTTAAAGCAGTTCTTC
CDR3: CASSFIRRGALKQFF
V: TRBV12-3/TRBV12-4
size: NA
D: NA
J: TRBJ2-1

DNA: TGCAGTGCTGCCGGGGGATTGTTGGATACGCAGTATTTT
CDR3: CSAAGGLLDTQYF
V: TRBV20-1
size: few
D: NA
J: TRBJ2-3

DNA: TGTGCCAGCACCTACTTCAATGAGCAGTACTTC
CDR3: CASTYFNEQYF
V: TRBV2
size: NA
D: NA
J: TRBJ2-5

DNA: TGCGCCAGCAGCTTGAAACGCGAAAGGAACACTGAAGCTTTCTTT
CDR3: CASSLKRERNTEAFF
V: TRBV5-1
size: NA
D: NA
J: TRBJ1-1

DNA: TGTGCCAGCAGTTTCCTACTGGGGACTAGCACAGATACGCAGTATTTT
CDR3: CASSFLLGTSTDTQYF
V: TRBV28
size: NA
D: NA
J: TRBJ2-3

DNA: TGCAGCGCCCGGGACCCTACGAACTACGAGCAGTACTTC
CDR3: CSARDPTNYEQYF
V: TRBV29-1
size: many
D: NA
J: TRBJ2-7

DNA: TGTGCCAGCAGCCCACGACAGGCTCGGACTAATGAAAAACTGTTTTTT
CDR3: CASSPRQARTNEKLFF
V: TRBV7-9
size: NA
D: NA
J: TRBJ1-4

DNA: TGCGCCAGCAGCTTGGGGACCCAGGGTCAGGGCTACACCTTC
CDR3: CASSLGTQGQGYTF
V: TRBV5-1
size: few
D: NA
J: TRBJ1-2

DNA: TGTGCCAGCAGTCCCCACCAGGGGGAGGTATCCTACGAGCGGTACTTC
CDR3: CASSPHQGEVSYERYF
V: TRBV27
size: NA
D: NA
J: TRBJ2-7

DNA: TGCGCCAGCAGCCGACCCGGGACTAGCGTCTCGACGCCCTACAATGAGCAGTTCTTC
CDR3: CASSRPGTSVSTPYNEQFF
V: TRBV4-1
size: few
D: TRBD2
J: TRBJ2-1

DNA: TGCGCCAGCAGCCAAGGGGCCCTTACCACAGATACGCAGTATTTT
CDR3: CASSQGALTTDTQYF
V: TRBV4-1
size: few
D: NA
J: TRBJ2-3